Listed below are T cell receptor beta chains from one sample, sequenced in a study of response to subunit inactivated influenza vaccine. Each CDR3 protein is one row after TCRdb ran MiXCR on the RT-PCR reads. The sample lists 500,000 to 550,000 distinct CDR3 sequences, approximately 7.1% occurring once. The sample in question was PBMCs from blood, obtained around 25 months after vaccination. All receptors derive from a man between 50 and 70 years old who received an inactivated influenza vaccine. Each CDR3 is given with its conserved first and last residue. D genes are given only for firm matches. Some rows have no size entry. The others give once, few or many, or a class for an expanded clone.

TRBV12-3/TRBV12-4,.,many,TRBJ1-5,TGTGCCAGCAGTGACAGCTCCAATCAGCCCCAGCATTTT,CASSDSSNQPQHF
TRBV5-6,.,many,TRBJ2-3,TGTGCCAGCAGCGCCCTAGGACGGGGGAGCACAGATACGCAGTATTTT,CASSALGRGSTDTQYF
TRBV5-1,.,.,TRBJ2-1,TGCGCCAGCGGGACTGGCCAAACGGCTAATGAGCAGTTCTTC,CASGTGQTANEQFF
TRBV11-2,.,many,TRBJ1-4,TGTGCCAGCAGCTTGAATTCAGGGGCCAATGAAAAACTGTTTTTT,CASSLNSGANEKLFF
TRBV4-2,TRBD2,.,TRBJ2-5,TGTGCCAGCAGCCAAAGACTAGCGGGAGGTTTCGGAGTCGTGGAGACCCAGTACTTC,CASSQRLAGGFGVVETQYF
TRBV4-3,.,many,TRBJ2-2,TGCGCCAGCAGCCAAGGCGGGGCGTCCGGGGAGCTGTTTTTT,CASSQGGASGELFF
TRBV11-2,.,.,TRBJ2-7,TGTGCCAGCAGCTATACTAGTTACGAGCAGTACTTC,CASSYTSYEQYF
TRBV4-3,.,once,TRBJ2-3,TGCGCCAGCAGCACCCGCGATGGTACAGATACGCAGTATTTT,CASSTRDGTDTQYF
TRBV28,.,many,TRBJ1-1,TGTGCCAGCAGTTTATTAGCAGAGAACACTGAAGCTTTCTTT,CASSLLAENTEAFF
TRBV29-1,.,.,TRBJ2-7,TGCAGCGTTGAAGATGGGGACGGATACTCCTACGAGCAGTACTTC,CSVEDGDGYSYEQYF
TRBV9,TRBD2,.,TRBJ2-7,TGTGCCAGCAGCGTAGGACTAGCGGGGGGGCCGTCCTCCTACGAGCAGTACTTC,CASSVGLAGGPSSYEQYF
TRBV6-1,.,many,TRBJ2-5,TGTGCCAGCAGTCGGGGGATGCAGGGTACGGAGACCCAGTACTTC,CASSRGMQGTETQYF
TRBV5-1,.,many,TRBJ2-1,TGCGCCAGCAGGAGGGAAGGCTCCTACAATGAGCAGTTCTTC,CASRREGSYNEQFF